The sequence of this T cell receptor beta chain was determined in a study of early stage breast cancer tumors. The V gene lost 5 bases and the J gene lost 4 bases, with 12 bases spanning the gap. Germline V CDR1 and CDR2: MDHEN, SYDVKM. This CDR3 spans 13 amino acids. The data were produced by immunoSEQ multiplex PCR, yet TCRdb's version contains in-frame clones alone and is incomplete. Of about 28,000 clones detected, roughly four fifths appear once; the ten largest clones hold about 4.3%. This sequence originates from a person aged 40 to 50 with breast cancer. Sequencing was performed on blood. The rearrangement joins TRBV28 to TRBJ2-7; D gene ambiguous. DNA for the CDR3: TGTGCCAGCAGTGATTACGGCGAGTACGAGCAGTACTTC. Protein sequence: CASSDYGEYEQYF.